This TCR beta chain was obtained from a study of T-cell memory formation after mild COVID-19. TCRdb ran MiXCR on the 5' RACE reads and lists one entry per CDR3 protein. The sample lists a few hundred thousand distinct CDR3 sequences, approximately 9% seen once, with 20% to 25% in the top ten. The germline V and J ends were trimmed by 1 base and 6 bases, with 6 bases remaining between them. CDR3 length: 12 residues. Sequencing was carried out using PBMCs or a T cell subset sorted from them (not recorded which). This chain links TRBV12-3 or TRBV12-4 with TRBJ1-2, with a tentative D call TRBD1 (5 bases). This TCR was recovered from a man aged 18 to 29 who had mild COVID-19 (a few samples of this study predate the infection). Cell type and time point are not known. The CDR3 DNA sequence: TGTGCCAGCAGTTTAGTCAGGGATGGCTACACCTTC. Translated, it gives CASSLVRDGYTF.